The T cell receptor beta chain under discussion was sequenced for a study of blood T cell repertoires in COVID-19. The protocol was immunoSEQ multiplex PCR, while the TCRdb copy is restricted to in-frame clones and leaves out a portion. The repertoire holds roughly 300,000 clones, with 85% as singletons. The CDR3 runs to 14 residues. Germline V gene data show CDR1 as SGHTA and CDR2 as FQGNSA. V was pared by 1 base and J by 5 bases, with 11 bases between. V gene TRBV7-2 combines with J gene TRBJ2-5; no firm D call. Sequenced sample: PBMCs or T cells enriched from blood (not recorded which). The source is a woman between 50 and 59 years old who had recovered from COVID-19. The CDR3 nucleotides read TGTGCCAGCAGCTTAGGCTTCTATCCGGAGACCCAGTACTTC. Protein product: CASSLGFYPETQYF. The full variable domain, its missing parts supplied by reference TRBV7-2 and TRBJ2-5, is GAGVSQSPSNKVTEKGKDVELRCDPISGHTALYWYRQSLGQGLEFLIYFQGNSAPDKSGLPSDRFSAERTGGSVSTLTIQRTQQEDSAVYLCASSLGFYPETQYFGPGTRLLVL.